This T cell receptor (beta chain) was found in a study of OX40 agonist ivuxolimab in advanced cancers. Background on the study: The drug used for patients, ivuxolimab, was an agonistic anti-OX40 (CD134) antibody. Patients assigned to dose escalation were diagnosed with hepatocellular carcinoma, melanoma, renal cell or head and neck cancer. Study findings and constraints: CD8+ T cells averaged more expanded clones than CD4+. Part of the nonresponder group also had normalized T-cell clonal expansion that was low.

Generated by immunoSEQ multiplex PCR, the TCRdb table keeps only in-frame clones and is missing some. The sample holds around 100,000 clones, 90% seen once. With respect to this clone: Its antigen is not known.

The CDR3 sequence is 13 residues long. Germline V gene lookup returns CDR1 ENHRY and CDR2 SYGVKD. The ends were cut back, 7 bases at V and 5 bases at J, with 14 bases in the middle. This clonotype was obtained from an adult with an advanced solid tumor such as melanoma, head and neck, liver or kidney cancer. The chain uses TRBV10-3 and TRBJ1-1; perhaps TRBD1 as D (6 bases). The sample was CD4+ or CD8+ T cells sorted from blood, taken in a trial of the OX40 agonist ivuxolimab. The CDR3: CAIKGEGFTEAFF. CDR3 nucleotide sequence: TGTGCCATCAAGGGGGAGGGATTTACTGAAGCTTTCTTT.